A single sample is the source of the 25 T cell receptor delta chains below, sequenced in a study of gamma-delta chains in newborns, infants, children. TCRdb re-called the reads via CATT. Here the sample spans about 6,100 delta-chain clones, over 2.5% being singletons. Sequencing was done on a sample of blood. Source of these receptors: a child who was a newborn, infant or young child, either healthy, febrile or measles-vaccinated (not recorded which).

About this clone itself: The protein that TCRdb holds for this DNA derives from a much larger clone and differs from the translated DNA at residue 5, which likely indicates a read error; the protein shown here is translated from the DNA. The chain uses TRDV2 and TRDJ1, with D possibly being TRDD1 (6 bases). The V end was cut by 3 bases, the J end by 1 base, with 8 bases between. CDR1 is GEAIGNYY and CDR2 is EKD in the germline V gene. CDR3 length equals 13 residues. The CDR3 region is CACDEIRTDKLIF. The CDR3 coding sequence is TGTGCCTGTGACGAAATACGCACCGATAAACTCATCTTT.

On this clone itself: A read error likely explains this, since a far larger clone differs by one base. The gene calls are TRDV2 and TRDJ1, with 11 bases identical to TRDD3. Germline lookup yields CDR1 GEAIGNYY and CDR2 EKD. The CDR3 is made up of 15 amino acids. DNA of the CDR3: TGTGCCCGTGACCTACTGGGGGATAGAACCGATAAACTCATCTTT. Protein sequence: CARDLLGDRTDKLIF.

This clone was seen more than once but under ten times. This likely stems from a read error, as it lies one base from a far larger clone. The genes are TRDV2 and TRDJ3, with TRDD3 matching over 11 bases. The CDR3 is made up of 18 amino acids. The V gene's germline CDR1 is GEAIGNYY and CDR2 EKD. The CDR3 reads CACGTVLGDTWDTRQMFF. CDR3 DNA: TGTGCCTGTGGCACCGTACTGGGGGATACCTGGGACACCCGACAGATGTTTTTC.

Details on this clone: A far larger clone is one base from this, pointing to a likely read error. This sample also contains other DNA sequences that code for the same CDR3. CDR3 sequence (DNA): TGTGCCTGCGACACCGTGGGGATCCACGATAAACTCATCTTT. This gives the protein CACDTVGIHDKLIF. V is TRDV2 and J is TRDJ1; D might be TRDD3 (6 bases). There are 14 residues in the CDR3. The germline gives CDR1 GEAIGNYY, CDR2 EKD.

This clone is medium-sized (0.01 to 0.1%). The V and J genes are TRDV2 and TRDJ1, with 12 bases fitting TRDD3. V lost 3 bases to trimming and J lost 7 bases; unmatched junction nucleotides: 2. This CDR3 contains 13 residues. In germline, CDR1 is GEAIGNYY, CDR2 EKD. The CDR3 reads CACDVLGDTKLIF. The CDR3 region has the DNA TGTGCCTGTGACGTACTGGGGGATACTAAACTCATCTTT.

A note on this clone: It differs at one base from a far larger clone, so likely a read error. Other DNA sequences in the sample encode the same CDR3. The CDR3 here is CACDTVGLGDTTAQLFF. The CDR3, as DNA: TGTGCCTGTGACACAGTAGGACTGGGGGATACTACAGCACAACTATTCTTT. The rearrangement links TRDV2 to TRDJ2; 12 bases match TRDD3. The CDR3 is 17 residues long. The germline gives CDR1 GEAIGNYY, CDR2 EKD.

By share of the sample, this clone is medium-sized (0.01 to 0.1%). At the DNA level, this CDR3 is encoded by other sequences in the same sample as well. V and J are TRDV2 and TRDJ3, with 8 bases fitting TRDD3. The germline V gene encodes CDR1 GEAIGNYY and CDR2 EKD. Losses at the gene ends were 0 bases for V and 0 bases for J; bases not matched to a gene: 6. The CDR3 sequence is 19 residues long. The CDR3 loop is CACDTVGIRSSWDTRQMFF. The CDR3 DNA reads TGTGCCTGTGACACCGTCGGGATACGCTCCTCCTGGGACACCCGACAGATGTTTTTC.

By share of the sample, this clone is medium-sized. A much larger clone differs from this one at a single base, so this may be a read error. The V and J genes are TRDV2 and TRDJ2; 11 bases agree with TRDD3. The CDR3 spans 15 residues. The germline CDR1 and CDR2 sequences are GEAIGNYY and EKD. Germline trimming cut 3 bases from V and 3 bases from J; bases unmatched to any gene: 2. The CDR3 DNA reads TGTGCCTGTGACGTACTGGGGGATATGACAGCACAACTCTTCTTT. Its translation is CACDVLGDMTAQLFF.

This clone is medium-sized. A single base is all that separates this from a far larger clone, so a read error is likely. The chain is built from TRDV2 and TRDJ3, with 8 bases identical to TRDD3. This CDR3 is 17 amino acids long. The germline gives CDR1 GEAIGNYY, CDR2 EKD. The DNA for the CDR3 is TGTGCCTGTGGCACCTGGGGGAGCTCCTGGGACACCCGACAGATGTTTTTC. It codes for CACGTWGSSWDTRQMFF.

There are a few counts of this clone. A single base separates this from a much larger clone, so it may be a read error. The chain couples TRDV2 to TRDJ3, with 13 bases identical to TRDD3. TCRdb supplies no J gene; here it was assigned by aligning the nucleotide sequence to germline. From germline, CDR1 is GEAIGNYY and CDR2 EKD. The V segment lost 2 bases and the J segment 0 bases; nucleotides outside the gene matches: 9. The CDR3 extends over 21 amino acids. CDR3 region: CACDNVLGDTRSSWDTRQMFF. The CDR3 region has the DNA TGTGCCTGTGACAACGTACTGGGGGATACGAGAAGCTCCTGGGACACCCGACAGATGTTTTTC.

The table lists this clone with a few counts. J is TRDJ1 and V is TRDV1, with TRDD3 matching over 7 bases. The germline CDR1 and CDR2 sequences are TSWWSYY and QGS. After removal of 2 bases from V and 0 bases from J, the junction contained 6 bases not matched to a gene. This CDR3 spans 16 amino acids. The CDR3 region has the DNA TGTGCTCTTGGGGAATCGTGGTGGGGGAACACCGATAAACTCATCTTT. This gives the protein CALGESWWGNTDKLIF.

This clone came up a few times. The chain employs TRDV2 and TRDJ3, with TRDD3 matching 11 bases. The CDR3 consists of 19 residues. Germline CDR1 GEAIGNYY, CDR2 EKD. The V and J ends lost 2 bases and 0 bases, in that order; junction bases with no gene match: 5. The CDR3 nucleotides read TGTGCCTGTGACATTTTGGGGGATACGCGCTCCTGGGACACCCGACAGATGTTTTTC. This translates into CACDILGDTRSWDTRQMFF.

This clone was recorded a few times. TCRdb attributes to this sequence the protein of a much larger clone, which differs from the DNA translation at residue 7; a read error is likely, and the protein displayed is translated from the DNA. The chain carries TRDV2 and TRDJ2; D not certain. With 0 bases removed from V and 3 bases from J, the gap between germline ends came to 7 bases. CDR3 length: 14 residues. Germline V gene lookup returns CDR1 GEAIGNYY and CDR2 EKD. The CDR3 spells CACDTWEMTAQLFF. CDR3 nucleotide sequence: TGTGCCTGTGACACCTGGGAGATGACAGCACAACTCTTCTTT.

Only a few counts were recorded for this clone. TCRdb has a much larger clone's protein, which differs at residues 2 and 7 from the translation of this DNA, likely because of a read error; what is shown is the protein translated from the DNA. This chain uses TRDV2 with TRDJ2, with D unresolved. There are 14 residues in the CDR3. CDR1 is GEAIGNYY and CDR2 is EKD in the germline V gene. The CDR3 nucleotides are TGTTCCTGTGACACCGTGGTGGATACAGCACAACTCTTCTTT. Translating gives CSCDTVVDTAQLFF.

This clone has more than one count but fewer than ten. Sequence at one end of the junction differs from germline and may be a read error. This same CDR3 is encoded by further DNA sequences in the sample. The chain joins TRDV2 to TRDJ3; 13 nucleotides match TRDD3. Germline V gives CDR1 GEAIGNYY, CDR2 EKD. This CDR3 has 20 amino acids. The CDR3 reads CACDTAYWGIRSWDTRQMFF. DNA of the CDR3: TGTGCCTGCGACACCGCATACTGGGGGATACGCTCCTGGGACACCCGACAGATGTTTTTC.

A note on this clone: The sample contains more than one DNA sequence encoding this CDR3. V and J are TRDV2 and TRDJ1; 7 bases match TRDD3. V lost 0 bases, J lost 5 bases, and 17 bases stayed unmatched. Germline CDR1 GEAIGNYY, CDR2 EKD. This CDR3 has 18 amino acids. CDR3 protein: CACDTVPTIRGIGDKLIF. The CDR3 region has the DNA TGTGCCTGTGACACCGTTCCGACAATAAGGGGGATCGGTGATAAACTCATCTTT.

By its share, this clone is medium-sized. This sample includes further DNA sequences coding for the same CDR3. V gene TRDV2 combines with J gene TRDJ3, with 9 bases identical to TRDD3. Trimming took 0 bases from V and 1 from J; bases not matched to a gene: 3. The CDR3 is 18 amino acids. The germline CDR1 and CDR2 sequences are GEAIGNYY and EKD. The CDR3: CACDTFTGGSWDTRQMFF. CDR3 nucleotide sequence: TGTGCCTGTGACACCTTTACTGGGGGATCCTGGGACACCCGACAGATGTTTTTC.

By share, this clone ranks as medium-sized. The same CDR3 is also encoded by other DNA sequences in this sample. The chain carries TRDV2 and TRDJ2; 7 nucleotides line up with TRDD3. The V segment lost 3 bases and the J segment 0 bases; nucleotides outside the gene matches: 12. The CDR3 extends over 18 amino acids. Germline loops: CDR1 GEAIGNYY, CDR2 EKD. The CDR3 protein is CACDPILGSSALTAQLFF. For the CDR3, the DNA is TGTGCCTGTGACCCTATACTGGGGTCCTCTGCTTTGACAGCACAACTCTTCTTT.

This clone has a handful of counts. TCRdb's entry gives the protein of a much larger clone, which mismatches this DNA's translation at residue 15, likely from a read error; the protein reported here is translated from the DNA. CDR3 coding DNA: TGTGCCTGTGACATACTGGGGGATAATTCGTTGACAGCACAACACTTCTTT. Its protein product is CACDILGDNSLTAQHFF. V is TRDV2 and J is TRDJ2; 11 bases map to TRDD3. This CDR3 has 17 residues. Germline V gives CDR1 GEAIGNYY, CDR2 EKD.

Within the sample, this clone is medium-sized (0.01 to 0.1%). This chain links TRDV2 with TRDJ1, with 11 bases matching TRDD3. CDR1 is GEAIGNYY, CDR2 EKD, per germline. This CDR3 contains 17 residues. V lost 3 bases, J lost 2 bases, and 10 bases stayed unmatched. In DNA, the CDR3 is TGTGCCTGTGACCCCGTACTGGGGGATAAAGGAACCGATAAACTCATCTTT. Its translation: CACDPVLGDKGTDKLIF.

Regarding this clone: This may arise from a read error, as a much more abundant clone is one base away. The genes are TRDV2 and TRDJ3, with 9 positions matching TRDD3. The CDR3 contains 20 residues. Germline V gives CDR1 GEAIGNYY, CDR2 EKD. Losses at the gene ends were 0 bases for V and 0 bases for J; bases not matched to a gene: 8. Here the CDR3 reads CACDTILGDLSSWDTRQMFF. CDR3 DNA sequence: TGTGCCTGTGACACCATCCTGGGGGATCTAAGCTCCTGGGACACCCGACAGATGTTTTTC.

A note on this clone: TCRdb records a much larger clone's protein for this DNA, with a difference at residue 16 that likely arises from a read error; the protein given is the translation of the DNA. The genes are TRDV2 and TRDJ3, with TRDD3 identical over 8 bases. CDR3 length: 18 residues. Germline values: CDR1 GEAIGNYY, CDR2 EKD. CDR3 sequence: CACDTGGWSSWDTRQVFF. CDR3 DNA: TGTGCCTGTGACACTGGGGGATGGAGCTCCTGGGACACCCGACAGGTGTTTTTC.

Note on this clone: The TCRdb record carries a much larger clone's protein, which differs from this DNA's translation at residue 8; a read error is the likely cause, and the protein listed here is the DNA translation. V and J are TRDV2 and TRDJ3; D not resolved. Looked up from germline, CDR1 is GEAIGNYY and CDR2 is EKD. CDR3 length: 13 residues. Written as DNA, the CDR3 is TGTGCCTGTGACACCTGGGACGCCCGACAGATGTTTTTC. Its protein product is CACDTWDARQMFF.

This clone was seen a handful of times. TCRdb's protein sequence differs at residue 5 from the translated DNA; the protein presented here follows the DNA. The rearrangement uses TRDV2 and TRDJ3, with 9 bases aligning to TRDD3. The CDR3 runs 18 residues. Germline assignment: CDR1 GEAIGNYY and CDR2 EKD. V dropped 3 bases and J dropped 2; count of bases not matched to a gene: 7. CDR3 nucleotides: TGTGCCTGTGACTCCGGGGGATACCGGACCTGGGACACCCGACAGATGTTTTTC. Protein sequence: CACDSGGYRTWDTRQMFF.

This clone was observed a few times. At one of its ends the junction is not consistent with the germline gene, which may arise from a read error. This sequence joins TRDV2 and TRDJ2; TRDD3 agrees at 9 bases. The CDR3 totals 16 residues. CDR1 is GEAIGNYY, CDR2 EKD, per germline. The DNA of the CDR3 is TGTGCCTGTGACACCGTTGGGGGATATTTGACAGCACAACCCTTCTTT. Translating gives CACDTVGGYLTAQPFF.